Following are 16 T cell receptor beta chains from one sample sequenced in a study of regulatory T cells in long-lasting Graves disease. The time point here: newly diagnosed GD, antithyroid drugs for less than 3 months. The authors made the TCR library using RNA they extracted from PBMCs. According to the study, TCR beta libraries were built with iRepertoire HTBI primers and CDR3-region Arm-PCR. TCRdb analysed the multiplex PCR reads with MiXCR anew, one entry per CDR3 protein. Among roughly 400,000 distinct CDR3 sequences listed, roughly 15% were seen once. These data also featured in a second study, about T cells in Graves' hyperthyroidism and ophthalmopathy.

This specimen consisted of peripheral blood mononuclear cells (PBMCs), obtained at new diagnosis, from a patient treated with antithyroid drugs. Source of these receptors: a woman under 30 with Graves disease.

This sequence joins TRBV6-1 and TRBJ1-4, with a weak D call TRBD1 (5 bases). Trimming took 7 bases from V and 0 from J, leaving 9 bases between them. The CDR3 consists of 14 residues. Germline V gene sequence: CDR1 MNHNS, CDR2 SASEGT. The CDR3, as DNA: TGTGCCAGCATTTCGGGGGCAACTAATGAAAAACTGTTTTTT. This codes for CASISGATNEKLFF.

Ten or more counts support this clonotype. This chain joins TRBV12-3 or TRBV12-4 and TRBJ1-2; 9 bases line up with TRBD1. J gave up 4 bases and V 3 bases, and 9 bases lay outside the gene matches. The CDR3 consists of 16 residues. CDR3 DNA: TGTGCCAGCAGTTTCTCCACCGGGACAGGGTTCTATGGCTACACCTTC. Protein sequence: CASSFSTGTGFYGYTF.

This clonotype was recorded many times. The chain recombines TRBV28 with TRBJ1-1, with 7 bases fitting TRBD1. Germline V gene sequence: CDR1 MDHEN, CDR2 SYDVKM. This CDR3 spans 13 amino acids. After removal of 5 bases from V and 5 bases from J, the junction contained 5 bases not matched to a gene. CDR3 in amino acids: CASSIGTATEAFF. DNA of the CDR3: TGTGCCAGCAGTATTGGGACAGCTACTGAAGCTTTCTTT.

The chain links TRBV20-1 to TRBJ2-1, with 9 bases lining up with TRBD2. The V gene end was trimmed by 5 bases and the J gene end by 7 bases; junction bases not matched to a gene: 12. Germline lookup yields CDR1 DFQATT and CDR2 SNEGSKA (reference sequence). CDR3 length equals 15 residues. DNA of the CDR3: TGCAGTGCTCCGAGTAGCGGGAGTGGTCCAAATGAGCAGTTCTTC. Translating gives CSAPSSGSGPNEQFF.

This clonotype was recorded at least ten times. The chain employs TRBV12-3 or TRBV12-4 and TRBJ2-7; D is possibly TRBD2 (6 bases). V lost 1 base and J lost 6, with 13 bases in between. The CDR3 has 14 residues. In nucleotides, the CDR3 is TGTGCCAGCAGTTTAGTCCGGGAGATAGGCGAGCAGTACTTC. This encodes CASSLVREIGEQYF.

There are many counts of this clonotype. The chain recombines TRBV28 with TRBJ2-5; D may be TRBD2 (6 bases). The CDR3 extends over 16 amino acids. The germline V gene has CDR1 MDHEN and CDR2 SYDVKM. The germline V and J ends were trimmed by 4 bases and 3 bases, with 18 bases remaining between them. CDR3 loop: CASSSTLGGSEETQYF. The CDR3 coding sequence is TGTGCCAGCAGTTCAACTCTCGGGGGATCGGAAGAGACCCAGTACTTC.

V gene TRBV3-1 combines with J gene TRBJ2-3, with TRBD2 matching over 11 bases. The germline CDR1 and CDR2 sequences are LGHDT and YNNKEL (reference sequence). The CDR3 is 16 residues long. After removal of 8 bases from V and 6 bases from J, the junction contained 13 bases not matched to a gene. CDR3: CASGRTSGSPADTQYF. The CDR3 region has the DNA TGTGCCAGCGGTCGGACTAGCGGGTCCCCCGCGGATACGCAGTATTTT.

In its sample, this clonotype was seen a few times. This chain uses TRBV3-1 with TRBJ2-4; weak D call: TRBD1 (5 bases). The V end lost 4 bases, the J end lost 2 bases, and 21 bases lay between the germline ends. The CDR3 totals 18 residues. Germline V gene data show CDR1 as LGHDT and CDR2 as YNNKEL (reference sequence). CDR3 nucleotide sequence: TGTGCCAGCAGCCCTGCGTTTGGGGCTGACTCATCCAAAAACATTCAGTACTTC. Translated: CASSPAFGADSSKNIQYF.

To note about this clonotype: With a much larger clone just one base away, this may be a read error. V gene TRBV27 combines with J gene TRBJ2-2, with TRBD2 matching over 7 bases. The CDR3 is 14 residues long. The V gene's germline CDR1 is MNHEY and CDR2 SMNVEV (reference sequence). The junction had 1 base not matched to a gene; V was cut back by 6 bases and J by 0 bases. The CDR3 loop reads CASRRETNTGELFF. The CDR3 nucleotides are TGTGCCAGCAGGCGGGAGACGAACACCGGGGAGCTGTTTTTT.

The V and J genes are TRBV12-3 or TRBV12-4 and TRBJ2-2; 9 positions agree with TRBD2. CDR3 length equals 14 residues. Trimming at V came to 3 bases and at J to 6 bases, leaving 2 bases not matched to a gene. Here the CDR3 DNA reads TGTGCCAGCAGTTTTGGCGGGAGGGCCGGGGAGCTGTTTTTT. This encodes CASSFGGRAGELFF.

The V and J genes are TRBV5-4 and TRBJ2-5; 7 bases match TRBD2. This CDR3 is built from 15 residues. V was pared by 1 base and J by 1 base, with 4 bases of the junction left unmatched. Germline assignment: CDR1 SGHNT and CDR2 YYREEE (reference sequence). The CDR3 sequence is CASSLLLAAQETQYF. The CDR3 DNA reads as TGTGCCAGCAGCTTGTTGCTAGCGGCCCAAGAGACCCAGTACTTC. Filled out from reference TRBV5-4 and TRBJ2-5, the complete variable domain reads ETGVTQSPTHLIKTRGQQVTLRCSSQSGHNTVSWYQQALGQGPQFIFQYYREEENGRGNFPPRFSGLQFPNYSSELNVNALELDDSALYLCASSLLLAAQETQYFGPGTRLLVL.

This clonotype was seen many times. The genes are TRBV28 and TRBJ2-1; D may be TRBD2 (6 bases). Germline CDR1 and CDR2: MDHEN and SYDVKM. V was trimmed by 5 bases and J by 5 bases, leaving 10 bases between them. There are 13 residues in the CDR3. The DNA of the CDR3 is TGTGCCAGCAGTCTCCGGGAGAACAATGAGCAGTTCTTC. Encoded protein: CASSLRENNEQFF.

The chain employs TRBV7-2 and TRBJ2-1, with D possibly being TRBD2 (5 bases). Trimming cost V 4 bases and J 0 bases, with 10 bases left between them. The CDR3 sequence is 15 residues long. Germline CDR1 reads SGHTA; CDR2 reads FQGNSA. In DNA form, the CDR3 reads TGTGCCAGCAGCTCCAGAGGGAGCTCCTACAATGAGCAGTTCTTC. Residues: CASSSRGSSYNEQFF.

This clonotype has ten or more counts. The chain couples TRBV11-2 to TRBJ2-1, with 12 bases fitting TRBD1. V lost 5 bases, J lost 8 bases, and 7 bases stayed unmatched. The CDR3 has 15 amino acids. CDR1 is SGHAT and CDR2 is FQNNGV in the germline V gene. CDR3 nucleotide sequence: TGTGCCAGCAGCCCTGGGACAGGGGGCGTCGATGAGCAGTTCTTC. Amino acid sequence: CASSPGTGGVDEQFF.

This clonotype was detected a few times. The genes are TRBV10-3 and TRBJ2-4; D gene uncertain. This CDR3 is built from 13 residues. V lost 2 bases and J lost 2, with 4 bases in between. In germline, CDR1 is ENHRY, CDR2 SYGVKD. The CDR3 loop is CAISEGPKNIQYF. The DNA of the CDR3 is TGTGCCATCAGTGAGGGACCCAAAAACATTCAGTACTTC.

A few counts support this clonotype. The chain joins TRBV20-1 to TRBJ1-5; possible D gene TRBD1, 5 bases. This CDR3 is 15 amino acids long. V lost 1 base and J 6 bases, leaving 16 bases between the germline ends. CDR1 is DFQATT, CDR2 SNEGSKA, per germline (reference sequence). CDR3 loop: CSARGGQSGGQPQHF. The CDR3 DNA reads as TGCAGTGCTAGAGGAGGGCAGTCGGGGGGTCAGCCCCAGCATTTT.